This entry features one TCR beta chain sequence. Original analysis: Reference gene primer amplification gave nucleated cell count estimates. Produced via immunoSEQ multiplex PCR; TCRdb's table is partial and in-frame only. V and J calls and clone size are as listed in that table; D and trimming were resolved from the DNA. Of 300,000 or so clones detected, approximately 82% appear once; the ten largest clones hold around 1.2%. Germline assignment: CDR1 SNHLY and CDR2 FYNNEI. V was clipped by 8 bases and J by 7 bases; unmatched bases: 5. The CDR3 is 13 amino acids. These data come from a study of blood T cell repertoires in COVID-19. About the research overall: Material from acute and convalescent COVID-19 was sourced from the United States, Italy and Spain.

Sequenced material: peripheral blood. The chain couples TRBV2 to TRBJ1-5, with 10 nucleotides matching TRBD1. This clonotype was obtained from a woman between 45 and 65 years old with acute or convalescent COVID-19. CDR3 sequence (DNA): TGTGCCAGCGGGACAGGGGATCGACAGCCCCAGCATTTT. Translation gives CASGTGDRQPQHF.